Listed here are 23 T cell receptor beta chains from one sample, sequenced in a study of blood T cells in healthy people across ages. Alongside a J-beta primer mix, a sample-barcoded 5' primer served in a second PCR lasting about 6 to 12 cycles. TCRdb fed the 5' RACE reads into MiXCR, producing one record per CDR3 protein. This sample carries over 450,000 distinct CDR3 sequences, approximately 25% of them seen once, and the ten largest clones take 8.5% to 9.5%. A further study also used this sample, focusing on T cells of mothers and their children.

The source material was blood. The receptor source for this set is a boy aged 5-17 years in good health.

This clonotype was seen more than once but under ten times. The chain links TRBV20-1 to TRBJ2-3, with D perhaps TRBD1 or TRBD2 (6 bases each). V was shortened by 3 bases and J by 2 bases, with 15 bases between the two germline ends. The CDR3 is 15 amino acids. In germline, CDR1 is DFQATT, CDR2 SNEGSKA (reference sequence). The CDR3 nucleotides read TGCAGTGCTAGGGACCCCGGGGGCTACACAGATACGCAGTATTTT. Protein product: CSARDPGGYTDTQYF.

This clonotype was counted a few times. The chain carries TRBV4-1 and TRBJ2-1; a weak D match, TRBD1 (5 bases). The closer fit of TRBJ2-5 to the DNA end suggests the J call may be wrong. CDR3 size: 17 residues. From germline, CDR1 is MGHRA and CDR2 YSYEKL. CDR3 bases: TGCGCCAGCAGCCAAGTGGCAGGGTTGGAACGACAAGAGACCCAGTACTTC. It codes for CASSQVAGLERQETQYF.

This clonotype has a single count. The chain carries TRBV28 and TRBJ1-1; D may be TRBD1 (5 bases). Germline CDR1 reads MDHEN; CDR2 reads SYDVKM. Trimming left V 5 bases short and J 1 base short, with 14 bases between. The CDR3 spans 15 residues. The DNA for the CDR3 is TGTGCCAGCAGTGTTGGGGCGCGACAGAACACTGAAGCTTTCTTT. Residues: CASSVGARQNTEAFF.

This clonotype showed up just a few times. V usage is TRBV7-9 and J usage is TRBJ1-1; no firm D call. There are 11 residues in the CDR3. Looked up from germline, CDR1 is SEHNR and CDR2 is FQNEAQ (reference sequence). Trimming pared 5 bases from V and 4 bases from J, leaving 5 bases between. The CDR3, as DNA: TGTGCCAGCAGCGCTCTCACTGAAGCTTTCTTT. It translates to CASSALTEAFF.

The chain combines TRBV27 with TRBJ2-7; D assignment may be TRBD1 or TRBD2 (5 bases each). Germline CDR1 is MNHEY and CDR2 is SMNVEV (reference sequence). V was pared by 0 bases and J by 1 base, with 13 bases between. This CDR3 spans 16 amino acids. CDR3 coding DNA: TGTGCCAGCAGTTTATCGCCCGGGGCTGGGTCCTACGAGCAGTACTTC. Protein sequence: CASSLSPGAGSYEQYF.

The chain has TRBV28 and TRBJ2-3; the match to TRBD2 covers 8 bases. The CDR3 has 15 residues. Germline CDR1 and CDR2: MDHEN and SYDVKM. Trimming took 10 bases from V and 0 from J; bases not matched to a gene: 9. The CDR3 coding sequence is TGTGCCACTAAGACGAGCGGGAGAAGCACAGATACGCAGTATTTT. Translating gives CATKTSGRSTDTQYF.

This chain joins TRBV9 and TRBJ2-5, with D perhaps TRBD1 (6 bases). The DNA matches TRBJ2-1 better at its end, which makes the J call doubtful. The CDR3 consists of 15 residues. Germline V gene sequence: CDR1 SGDLS, CDR2 YYNGEE. The CDR3 loop is CASSAPDSGYNEQFF. The DNA for the CDR3 is TGTGCCAGCAGCGCCCCGGACAGCGGATACAATGAGCAGTTCTTC.

The CDR3 loop is CASSPLGNQETQYF. For the CDR3, the DNA is TGTGCCAGCAGCCCGCTGGGGAACCAAGAGACCCAGTACTTC. The chain combines TRBV5-5 with TRBJ2-5, with D uncertain. V lost 4 bases and J lost 0, with 10 bases in between. Germline assignment: CDR1 SGHKS and CDR2 YYEKEE (reference sequence). The CDR3 runs to 14 residues.

This clonotype was seen a few times. The chain combines TRBV20-1 with TRBJ2-5; the D is unclear. The CDR3 extends over 13 amino acids. Germline V CDR1 and CDR2: DFQATT, SNEGSKA (reference sequence). Trimming shortened V by 3 bases and J by 2 bases, and 10 bases separated the two germline ends. The CDR3 bases are TGCAGTGCTAGGTTTAGGAGACAAGAGACCCAGTACTTC. Translation gives CSARFRRQETQYF.

The chain joins TRBV27 to TRBJ2-3; D remains ambiguous. Trimming took off 6 bases at V and 6 bases at J, with 13 bases between the two ends. The CDR3 has 13 amino acids. CDR1 MNHEY and CDR2 SMNVEV come from the germline V gene (reference sequence). This CDR3 reads CASSRQAFDTQYF. CDR3 in DNA: TGTGCCAGCAGCCGCCAGGCTTTTGATACGCAGTATTTT.

The rearrangement links TRBV4-1 to TRBJ2-1; no definite D call. The J call is doubtful: the DNA matches TRBJ2-7 better. This CDR3 is built from 16 residues. Per the germline V gene, CDR1 is MGHRA and CDR2 is YSYEKL. The CDR3 loop is CASSQGTTWSSYEQYF. As DNA, the CDR3 is TGCGCCAGCAGCCAAGGAACCACGTGGAGCTCCTACGAGCAGTACTTC.

The chain uses TRBV28 and TRBJ2-7, with D perhaps matching TRBD1 (6 bases). The CDR3 has 16 amino acids. V lost 3 bases and J lost 1, with 16 bases in between. Germline CDR1 reads MDHEN; CDR2 reads SYDVKM. CDR3: CASSFTTGSPSYEQYF. The CDR3 DNA is TGTGCCAGCAGTTTTACTACAGGGAGCCCGTCCTACGAGCAGTACTTC.

The chain uses TRBV14 and TRBJ2-2; D not resolved. Trimming removed 0 bases at V and 0 bases at J, with 14 bases between. The germline CDR1 and CDR2 sequences are SGHDN and FVKESK. The length of the CDR3 is 18 residues. Here the CDR3 DNA reads TGTGCCAGCAGCCAAGATTTATTGGCGGAGTCGAACACCGGGGAGCTGTTTTTT. Translated, it gives CASSQDLLAESNTGELFF. Together with reference TRBV14 and TRBJ2-2, the CDR3 gives the full variable domain: EAGVTQFPSHSVIEKGQTVTLRCDPISGHDNLYWYRRVMGKEIKFLLHFVKESKQDESGMPNNRFLAERTGGTYSTLKVQPAELEDSGVYFCASSQDLLAESNTGELFFGEGSRLTVL.

V usage is TRBV12-3 or TRBV12-4 and J usage is TRBJ2-7, with 7 bases identical to TRBD1. The V segment lost 6 bases and the J segment 1 base; nucleotides outside the gene matches: 6. This CDR3 is 14 amino acids long. The CDR3 bases are TGTGCCAGCAGCGCGACAGGGCTATCCTACGAGCAGTACTTC. It specifies CASSATGLSYEQYF.

J is TRBJ2-3 and V is TRBV29-1; a possible D gene is TRBD2 (6 bases). The germline V gene encodes CDR1 SQVTM and CDR2 ANQGSEA. The V end lost 2 bases, the J end lost 4 bases, and 10 bases lay between the germline ends. This CDR3 spans 13 amino acids. The CDR3 loop reads CSVEYGGPDTQYF. The CDR3 DNA reads as TGCAGCGTTGAATACGGGGGACCAGATACGCAGTATTTT.

This chain connects TRBV7-3 to TRBJ1-1; TRBD1 matches at 8 bases. This CDR3 has 17 amino acids. V shed 4 bases, J shed 0 bases, and the junction held 10 bases outside the gene matches. The germline V gene encodes CDR1 SGHTA and CDR2 FQGTGA. Written as DNA, the CDR3 is TGTGCCAGCAGCTCTTGGACAGGGATGGGCATGAACACTGAAGCTTTCTTT. Translation gives CASSSWTGMGMNTEAFF.

The CDR3 loop is CASSLRTANAEAFF. CDR3 nucleotides: TGCGCCAGCAGCTTAAGGACGGCTAACGCTGAAGCTTTCTTT. The genes are TRBV5-1 and TRBJ1-1; D remains unclear. This CDR3 is built from 14 residues. CDR1 and CDR2 from the germline V gene are SGHRS and YFSETQ. V was cut by 2 bases and J by 6 bases, with 14 bases left in between.

The sample holds a few counts of this clonotype. This chain joins TRBV12-3 or TRBV12-4 and TRBJ2-7; 11 bases fit TRBD2. The CDR3 loop spans 15 amino acids. The V segment lost 6 bases and the J segment 1 base; nucleotides outside the gene matches: 5. The CDR3 DNA reads TGTGCCAGCAGATACCTAGCGGGAGGATCCTACGAGCAGTACTTC. Residues: CASRYLAGGSYEQYF.

The V and J genes are TRBV27 and TRBJ2-7; 11 positions match TRBD2. Per the germline V gene, CDR1 is MNHEY and CDR2 is SMNVEV (reference sequence). The CDR3 is 17 amino acids. With 6 bases clipped from V and 1 base from J, the junction kept 11 bases outside the gene matches. The CDR3 reads CASRTGVRLAGSYEQYF. CDR3 DNA sequence: TGTGCCAGCAGGACAGGGGTCAGACTAGCGGGGTCCTACGAGCAGTACTTC.

The chain carries TRBV21-1 and TRBJ2-7; the table calls TRBD1, which could not be checked here. TRBV21-1 counts as a pseudogene. The CDR3 length is 16 residues. The chain's CDR3 is CASSIGPDRATYEQYF. CDR3 DNA sequence: TGTGCCAGCAGCATAGGCCCCGACAGGGCCACCTACGAGCAGTACTTC.

The sample holds many counts of this clonotype. The chain employs TRBV13 and TRBJ2-5; tentatively, D is TRBD1 (6 bases). Germline lookup yields CDR1 PRHDT and CDR2 FYEKMQ (reference sequence). V was pared by 3 bases and J by 7 bases, with 15 bases between. This CDR3 has 14 residues. CDR3 DNA sequence: TGTGCCAGCAGCTTTCTACAGGGTCCGTGGACCCAGTACTTC. Translating it yields CASSFLQGPWTQYF.

V usage is TRBV6-2 or TRBV6-3 and J usage is TRBJ2-1; D possibly corresponds to TRBD1 (6 bases). The CDR3 is 13 amino acids. The V gene's germline CDR1 is MNHEY and CDR2 SVGEGT. V lost 6 bases and J 1 base, leaving 7 bases between the germline ends. The CDR3 region is CASRGTSYNEQFF. The CDR3 DNA reads as TGTGCCAGCAGAGGGACATCCTACAATGAGCAGTTCTTC.

A few counts support this clonotype. This chain connects TRBV6-5 to TRBJ1-1; the D is unclear. Trimming pared 2 bases from V and 4 bases from J, leaving 14 bases between. CDR1 is MNHEY and CDR2 is SVGAGI in the germline V gene. The CDR3 is 15 amino acids. The CDR3 is CASSYASPSGTEAFF. The CDR3 coding sequence is TGTGCCAGCAGTTACGCCTCCCCGTCTGGCACTGAAGCTTTCTTT.